These 19 T cell receptor beta chains were all obtained from the same sample, sequenced in a study of shared clonotypes between healthy human individuals. Data came from immunoSEQ multiplex PCR; TCRdb stores just in-frame clones and leaves some out. The top ten hold roughly 15% of the sample, which has some 320,000 clones, roughly 84% seen once. Sequenced sample: memory CD8+ T cells sorted from blood. Subset given: CD45RO+ cells pooled with CCR7-negative TemRA cells. Receptors originate from a man aged 18 to 29 in good health.

This chain joins TRBV27 and TRBJ1-1, with D possibly being TRBD1 (5 bases). The CDR3 sequence is 14 residues long. Per germline, CDR1 MNHEY and CDR2 SMNVEV (reference sequence). V dropped 8 bases and J dropped 2 bases, with 15 bases sitting between them. The CDR3 sequence is CASRRRGSNTEAFF. Written as DNA, the CDR3 is TGTGCCAGCCGACGTCGGGGGAGCAACACTGAAGCTTTCTTT.

The chain recombines TRBV27 with TRBJ1-1; D uncertain. The CDR3 runs to 14 residues. V was shortened by 6 bases and J by 3 bases, with 14 bases between the two germline ends. Germline CDR1 MNHEY, CDR2 SMNVEV (reference sequence). In DNA form, the CDR3 reads TGTGCCAGCAGCCTAATCCTTGGAGACACTGAAGCTTTCTTT. This encodes CASSLILGDTEAFF.

The chain employs TRBV7-9 and TRBJ2-4; 10 bases align to TRBD1. V shed 5 bases, J shed 2 bases, and the junction held 6 bases outside the gene matches. The CDR3 contains 16 residues. CDR1 is SEHNR and CDR2 is FQNEAQ in the germline V gene (reference sequence). CDR3: CASSPGTGVTKNIQYF. The CDR3 region has the DNA TGTGCCAGCAGCCCTGGGACAGGGGTAACCAAAAACATTCAGTACTTC.

CDR3 in amino acids: CASSGPGQGASNTEAFF. The CDR3 DNA reads as TGTGCCAGCAGCGGACCGGGACAGGGTGCCTCGAACACTGAAGCTTTCTTT. V is TRBV9 and J is TRBJ1-1; 9 positions agree with TRBD1. Germline V gene sequence: CDR1 SGDLS, CDR2 YYNGEE. V was clipped by 3 bases and J by 1 base; unmatched bases: 10. The length of the CDR3 is 17 residues. The full variable domain, completed using reference TRBV9 and TRBJ1-1, is DSGVTQTPKHLITATGQRVTLRCSPRSGDLSVYWYQQSLDQGLQFLIQYYNGEERAKGNILERFSAQQFPDLHSELNLSSLELGDSALYFCASSGPGQGASNTEAFFGQGTRLTVV.

The gene calls are TRBV30 and TRBJ1-6, with 9 bases identical to TRBD1. The CDR3 length is 14 residues. CDR1 and CDR2 from the germline V gene are GTSNPN and SVGIG (reference sequence). Trimming cost V 1 base and J 7 bases; bases outside gene matches: 2. The CDR3 DNA reads as TGTGCCTGGAGTGATACAGGGGGCAATTCACCCCTCCACTTT. Its translation is CAWSDTGGNSPLHF.

The chain has TRBV5-8 and TRBJ2-3; D remains ambiguous. Germline V gene data show CDR1 as SGHTS and CDR2 as YDEGEE. The V gene lost 1 base and the J gene lost 2 bases, with 11 bases spanning the gap. The CDR3 is made up of 15 amino acids. The DNA of the CDR3 is TGTGCCAGCAGCTTGTACAGTCGGAACACAGATACGCAGTATTTT. It translates to CASSLYSRNTDTQYF.

This clone was recorded only once. This chain joins TRBV6-5 and TRBJ2-1, with D maybe TRBD2 (5 bases). Deletions cut 5 bases from V and 2 bases from J, with 7 bases between. CDR1 and CDR2 (germline): MNHEY, SVGAGI. This CDR3 has 13 amino acids. The CDR3 loop reads CASSTAAYNEQFF. The CDR3 DNA is TGTGCCAGCAGTACAGCGGCCTACAATGAGCAGTTCTTC.

The chain joins TRBV28 to TRBJ1-2, with 7 bases identical to TRBD1. Germline CDR1 and CDR2: MDHEN and SYDVKM. This CDR3 is 16 amino acids long. Trimming cost V 6 bases and J 3 bases; bases outside gene matches: 13. CDR3 sequence (DNA): TGTGCCAGCAGCCTACAAACAGGGGACCTCGACTATGGCTACACCTTC. Its translation is CASSLQTGDLDYGYTF.

The chain employs TRBV9 and TRBJ1-1; D perhaps matches TRBD1 (5 bases). Trimming took 0 bases from V and 1 from J, leaving 13 bases between them. CDR1 is SGDLS and CDR2 is YYNGEE in the germline V gene. CDR3 length equals 16 residues. Here the CDR3 reads CASSVGFAGGNTEAFF. CDR3 nucleotides: TGTGCCAGCAGCGTAGGATTCGCCGGGGGGAACACTGAAGCTTTCTTT.

The chain uses TRBV7-9 and TRBJ2-2, with 12 positions matching TRBD2. Trimming cost V 1 base and J 6 bases; bases outside gene matches: 3. The CDR3 runs to 16 residues. Germline CDR1 SEHNR, CDR2 FQNEAQ (reference sequence). For the CDR3, the DNA is TGTGCCAGCAGCTTAGGCCCTAGCGGGAGGGCCGGGGAGCTGTTTTTT. Translating it yields CASSLGPSGRAGELFF.

This clone was seen only once. The chain's CDR3 is CAWSGTSGIIYEQYF. In nucleotides, the CDR3 is TGTGCCTGGAGTGGGACTAGCGGGATAATCTACGAGCAGTACTTC. The chain employs TRBV30 and TRBJ2-7; 12 positions match TRBD2. The germline CDR1 and CDR2 sequences are GTSNPN and SVGIG (reference sequence). The CDR3 has 15 residues. The ends lost 1 base at V and 3 bases at J; junction bases unmatched: 4.

The rearrangement uses TRBV19 and TRBJ2-7; 7 positions match TRBD1. This CDR3 is 16 amino acids long. With V trimmed by 1 base and J by 3 bases, 9 bases remained unmatched. Germline lookup yields CDR1 LNHDA and CDR2 SQIVND (reference sequence). CDR3 nucleotides: TGTGCCAGTAGTATAGCGCCTCATAGGACAGGCTACGAGCAGTACTTC. Residues: CASSIAPHRTGYEQYF.

The V gene is TRBV28, the J gene TRBJ2-1, with 8 bases lining up with TRBD2. The junction had 7 bases not matched to a gene; V was cut back by 5 bases and J by 4 bases. Looked up from germline, CDR1 is MDHEN and CDR2 is SYDVKM. This CDR3 has 15 residues. The CDR3 sequence: CASSPRTSSYNEQFF. The DNA of the CDR3 is TGTGCCAGCAGTCCTCGGACTAGCAGTTACAATGAGCAGTTCTTC.

The genes are TRBV9 and TRBJ1-6; no clear D gene. Trimming removed 2 bases at V and 7 bases at J, with 13 bases between. Germline CDR1 SGDLS, CDR2 YYNGEE. CDR3 size: 15 residues. The DNA for the CDR3 is TGTGCCAGCAGCGTTCGACAAGGTGGGAATTCACCCCTCCACTTT. This gives the protein CASSVRQGGNSPLHF.

This rearrangement joins TRBV7-9 to TRBJ1-1; unclear D gene. This CDR3 is 14 amino acids long. The germline V and J ends were trimmed by 0 bases and 2 bases, with 7 bases remaining between them. The germline V gene encodes CDR1 SEHNR and CDR2 FQNEAQ (reference sequence). The CDR3 spells CASSLAGTNTEAFF. DNA for the CDR3: TGTGCCAGCAGCTTAGCGGGCACCAACACTGAAGCTTTCTTT.

The rearrangement links TRBV7-2 to TRBJ2-1, with 7 bases lining up with TRBD2. CDR1 is SGHTA and CDR2 is FQGNSA in the germline V gene. There are 16 residues in the CDR3. V dropped 5 bases and J dropped 3; count of bases not matched to a gene: 10. The CDR3 is CASSLLAGEVYNEQFF. The CDR3 DNA follows: TGTGCCAGCAGCCTCCTGGCGGGAGAGGTCTACAATGAGCAGTTCTTC.

The rearrangement joins TRBV7-9 to TRBJ2-2; 8 positions match TRBD1. Germline CDR1 is SEHNR and CDR2 is FQNEAQ (reference sequence). The CDR3 is 16 residues long. V lost 5 bases to trimming and J lost 3 bases; unmatched junction nucleotides: 8. The CDR3 is CASSHRQGYDTGELFF. In DNA, the CDR3 is TGTGCCAGCAGCCATCGACAGGGGTATGACACCGGGGAGCTGTTTTTT. Looking up the rest from reference TRBV7-9 and TRBJ2-2 gives the full variable domain: DTGVSQNPRHKITKRGQNVTFRCDPISEHNRLYWYRQTLGQGPEFLTYFQNEAQLEKSRLLSDRFSAERPKGSFSTLEIQRTEQGDSAMYLCASSHRQGYDTGELFFGEGSRLTVL.

This chain's CDR3 is CASSRGLAGASETQYF. DNA of the CDR3: TGCGCCAGCAGCCGGGGACTAGCGGGAGCTTCAGAGACCCAGTACTTC. The rearrangement links TRBV5-1 to TRBJ2-5; 14 bases agree with TRBD2. The CDR3 contains 16 residues. V was clipped by 4 bases and J by 4 bases; unmatched bases: 6. The germline V gene has CDR1 SGHRS and CDR2 YFSETQ. The full variable domain, completed using reference TRBV5-1 and TRBJ2-5, is KAGVTQTPRYLIKTRGQQVTLSCSPISGHRSVSWYQQTPGQGLQFLFEYFSETQRNKGNFPGRFSGRQFSNSRSEMNVSTLELGDSALYLCASSRGLAGASETQYFGPGTRLLVL.

The chain joins TRBV5-5 to TRBJ2-5; the D is unclear. The CDR3 is made up of 15 amino acids. Per germline, CDR1 SGHKS and CDR2 YYEKEE (reference sequence). V lost 5 bases, J lost 4 bases, and 18 bases lay in between. CDR3 bases: TGTGCCAGCAGTCATCTTGTTAGTAGCATAGAGACCCAGTACTTC. Encoded protein: CASSHLVSSIETQYF.